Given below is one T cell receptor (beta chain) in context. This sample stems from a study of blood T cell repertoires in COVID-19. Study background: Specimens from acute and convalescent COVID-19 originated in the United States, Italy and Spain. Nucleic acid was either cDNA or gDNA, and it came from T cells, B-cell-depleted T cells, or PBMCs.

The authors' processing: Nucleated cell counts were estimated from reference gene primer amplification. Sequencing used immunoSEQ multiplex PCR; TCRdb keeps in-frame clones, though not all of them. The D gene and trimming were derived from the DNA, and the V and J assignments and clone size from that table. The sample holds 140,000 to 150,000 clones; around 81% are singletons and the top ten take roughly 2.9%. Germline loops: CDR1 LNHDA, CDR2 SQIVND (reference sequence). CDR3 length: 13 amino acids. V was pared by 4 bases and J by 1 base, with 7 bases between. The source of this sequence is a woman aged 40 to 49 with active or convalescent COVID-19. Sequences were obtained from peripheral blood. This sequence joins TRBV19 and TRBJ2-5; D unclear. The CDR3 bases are TGTGCCAGTAGTACGGTGGTCCAAGAGACCCAGTACTTC. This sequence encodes CASSTVVQETQYF.